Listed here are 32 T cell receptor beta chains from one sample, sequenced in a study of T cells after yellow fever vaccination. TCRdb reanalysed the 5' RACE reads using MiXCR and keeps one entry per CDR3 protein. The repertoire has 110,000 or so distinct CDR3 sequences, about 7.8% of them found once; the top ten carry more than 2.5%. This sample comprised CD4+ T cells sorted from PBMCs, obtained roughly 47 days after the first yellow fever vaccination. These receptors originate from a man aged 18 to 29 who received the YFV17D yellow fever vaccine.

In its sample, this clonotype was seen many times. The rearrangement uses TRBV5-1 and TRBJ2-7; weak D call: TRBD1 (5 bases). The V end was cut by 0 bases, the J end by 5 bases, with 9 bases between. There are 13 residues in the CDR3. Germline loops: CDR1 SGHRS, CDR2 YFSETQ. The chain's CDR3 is CASSLGQGDEQYF. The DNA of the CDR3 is TGCGCCAGCAGCTTGGGGCAGGGCGACGAGCAGTACTTC.

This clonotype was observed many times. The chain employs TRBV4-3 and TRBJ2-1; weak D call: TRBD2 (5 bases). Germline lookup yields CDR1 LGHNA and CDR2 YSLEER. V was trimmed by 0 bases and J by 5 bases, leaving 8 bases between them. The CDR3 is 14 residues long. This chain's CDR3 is CASSQDRRDNEQFF. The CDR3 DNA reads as TGCGCCAGCAGCCAAGATCGGCGGGACAATGAGCAGTTCTTC.

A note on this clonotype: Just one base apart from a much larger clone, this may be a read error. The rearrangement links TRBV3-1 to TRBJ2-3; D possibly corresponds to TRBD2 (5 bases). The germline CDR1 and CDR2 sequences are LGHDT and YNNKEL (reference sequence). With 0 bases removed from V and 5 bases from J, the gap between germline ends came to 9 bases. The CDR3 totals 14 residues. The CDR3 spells CASSQDGGKDTQYF. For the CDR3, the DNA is TGTGCCAGCAGCCAAGATGGAGGCAAAGATACGCAGTATTTT.

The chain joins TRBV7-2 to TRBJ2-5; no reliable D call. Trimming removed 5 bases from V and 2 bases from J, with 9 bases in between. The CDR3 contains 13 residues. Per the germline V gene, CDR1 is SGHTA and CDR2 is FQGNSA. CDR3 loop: CASSPTWQETQYF. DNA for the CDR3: TGTGCCAGCAGCCCAACGTGGCAAGAGACCCAGTACTTC.

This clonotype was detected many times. CDR3 region: CASTHARGSGELFF. For the CDR3, the DNA is TGCGCCAGCACCCACGCCCGGGGATCGGGGGAGCTGTTTTTT. The gene calls are TRBV5-1 and TRBJ2-2, with D maybe TRBD2 (5 bases). V was pared by 6 bases and J by 8 bases, with 17 bases between. Looked up from germline, CDR1 is SGHRS and CDR2 is YFSETQ. CDR3 length: 14 amino acids.

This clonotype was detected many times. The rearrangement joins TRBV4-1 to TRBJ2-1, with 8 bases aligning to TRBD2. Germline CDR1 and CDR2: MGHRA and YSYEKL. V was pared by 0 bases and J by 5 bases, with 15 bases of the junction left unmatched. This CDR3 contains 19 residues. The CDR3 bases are TGCGCCAGCAGCCAAGATAAGGCTAGCGGGCGGGGGAGAGACAATGAGCAGTTCTTC. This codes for CASSQDKASGRGRDNEQFF.

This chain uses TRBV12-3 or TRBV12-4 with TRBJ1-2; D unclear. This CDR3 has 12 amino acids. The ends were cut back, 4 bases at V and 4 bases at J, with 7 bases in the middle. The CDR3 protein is CASSWGSYGYTF. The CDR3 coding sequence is TGTGCCAGCAGTTGGGGTAGCTATGGCTACACCTTC.

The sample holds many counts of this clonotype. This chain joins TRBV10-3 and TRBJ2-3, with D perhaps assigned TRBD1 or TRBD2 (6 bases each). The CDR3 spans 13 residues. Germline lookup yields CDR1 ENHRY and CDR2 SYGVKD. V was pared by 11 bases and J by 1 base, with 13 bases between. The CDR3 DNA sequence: TGTGCCCCCCCCCGGGGGCGCACAGATACGCAGTATTTT. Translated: CAPPRGRTDTQYF.

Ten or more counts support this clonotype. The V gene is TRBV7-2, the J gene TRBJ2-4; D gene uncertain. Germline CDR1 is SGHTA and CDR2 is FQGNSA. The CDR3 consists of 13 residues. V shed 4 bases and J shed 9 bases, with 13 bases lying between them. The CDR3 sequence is CASSSFPVSIQYF. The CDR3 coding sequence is TGTGCCAGCAGCTCATTCCCGGTTAGCATTCAGTACTTC.

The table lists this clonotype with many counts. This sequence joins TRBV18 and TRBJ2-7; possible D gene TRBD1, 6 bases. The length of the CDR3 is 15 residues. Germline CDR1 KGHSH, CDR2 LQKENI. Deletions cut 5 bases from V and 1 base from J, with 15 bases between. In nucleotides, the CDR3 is TGTGCCAGCTCAGCCACAGGGTGGGAGTCCTACGAGCAGTACTTC. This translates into CASSATGWESYEQYF.

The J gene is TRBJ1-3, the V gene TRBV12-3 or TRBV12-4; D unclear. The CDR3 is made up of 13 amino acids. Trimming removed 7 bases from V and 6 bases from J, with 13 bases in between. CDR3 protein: CASTKAPKNTIYF. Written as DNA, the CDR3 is TGTGCCAGCACCAAGGCGCCTAAAAACACCATATATTTT.

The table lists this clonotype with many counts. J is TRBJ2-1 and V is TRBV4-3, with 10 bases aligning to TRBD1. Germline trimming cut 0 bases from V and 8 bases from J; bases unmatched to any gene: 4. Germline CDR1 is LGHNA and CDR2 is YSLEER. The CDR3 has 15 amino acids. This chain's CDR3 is CASSQEGQGWDEQFF. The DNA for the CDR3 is TGCGCCAGCAGCCAAGAGGGACAGGGGTGGGATGAGCAGTTCTTC.

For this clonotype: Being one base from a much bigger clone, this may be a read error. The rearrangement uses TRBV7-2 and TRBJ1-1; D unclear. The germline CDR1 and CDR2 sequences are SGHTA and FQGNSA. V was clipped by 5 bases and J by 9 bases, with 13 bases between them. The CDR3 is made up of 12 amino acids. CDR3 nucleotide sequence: TGTGCCAGCAGCAGACGACATGGTCAAGCTTTCTTT. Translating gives CASSRRHGQAFF.

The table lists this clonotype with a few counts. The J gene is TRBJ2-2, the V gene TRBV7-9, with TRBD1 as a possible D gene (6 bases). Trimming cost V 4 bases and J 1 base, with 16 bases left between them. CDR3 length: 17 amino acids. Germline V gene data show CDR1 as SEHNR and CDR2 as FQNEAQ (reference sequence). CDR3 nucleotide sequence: TGTGCCAGCAGCTCGAACCCGGACAGCGTGAACACCGGGGAGCTGTTTTTT. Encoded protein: CASSSNPDSVNTGELFF. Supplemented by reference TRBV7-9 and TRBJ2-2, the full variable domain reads DTGVSQNPRHKITKRGQNVTFRCDPISEHNRLYWYRQTLGQGPEFLTYFQNEAQLEKSRLLSDRFSAERPKGSFSTLEIQRTEQGDSAMYLCASSSNPDSVNTGELFFGEGSRLTVL.

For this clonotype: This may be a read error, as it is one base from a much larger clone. Here the CDR3 DNA reads TGCAGTGCTCAGAGTGGCAATTACGAGCAGTACTTC. This translates into CSAQSGNYEQYF. This chain uses TRBV20-1 with TRBJ2-7; no firm D call. The CDR3 is 12 amino acids. Trimming removed 5 bases at V and 4 bases at J, with 12 bases between. Germline CDR1 reads DFQATT; CDR2 reads SNEGSKA (reference sequence).

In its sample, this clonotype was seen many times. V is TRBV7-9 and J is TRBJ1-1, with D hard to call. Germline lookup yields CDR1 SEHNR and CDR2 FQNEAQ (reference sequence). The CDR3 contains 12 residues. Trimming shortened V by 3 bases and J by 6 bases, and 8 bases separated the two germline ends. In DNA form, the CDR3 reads TGTGCCAGCAGCTTGAGTAGCGCTGAAGCTTTCTTT. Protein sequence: CASSLSSAEAFF.

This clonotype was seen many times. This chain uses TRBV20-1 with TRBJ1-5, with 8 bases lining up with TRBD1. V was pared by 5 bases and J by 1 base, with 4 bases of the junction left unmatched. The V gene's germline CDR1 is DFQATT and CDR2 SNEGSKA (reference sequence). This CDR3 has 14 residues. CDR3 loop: CSASRGPSNQPQHF. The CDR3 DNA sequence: TGCAGTGCTTCCAGGGGGCCCAGCAATCAGCCCCAGCATTTT.

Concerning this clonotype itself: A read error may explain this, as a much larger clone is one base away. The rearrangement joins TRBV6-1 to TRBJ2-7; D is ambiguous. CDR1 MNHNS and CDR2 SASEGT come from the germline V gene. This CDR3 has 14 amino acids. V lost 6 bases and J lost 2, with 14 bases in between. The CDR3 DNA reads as TGTGCCAGCAGCGCGGAGACCGGCCCCTACGAGCAGTACTTC. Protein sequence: CASSAETGPYEQYF.

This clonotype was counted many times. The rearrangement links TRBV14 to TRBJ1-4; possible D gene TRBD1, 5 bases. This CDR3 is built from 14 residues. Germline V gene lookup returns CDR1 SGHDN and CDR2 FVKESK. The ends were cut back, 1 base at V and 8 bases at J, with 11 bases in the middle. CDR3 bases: TGTGCCAGCAGCCAAGTCCGGGGCCGGGAAAAACTGTTTTTT. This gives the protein CASSQVRGREKLFF.

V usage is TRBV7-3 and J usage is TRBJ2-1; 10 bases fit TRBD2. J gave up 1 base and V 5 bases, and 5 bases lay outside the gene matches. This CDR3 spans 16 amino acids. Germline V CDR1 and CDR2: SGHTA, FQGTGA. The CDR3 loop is CASSPLSGGSYNEQFF. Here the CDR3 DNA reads TGTGCCAGCAGCCCCCTTAGCGGGGGGTCCTACAATGAGCAGTTCTTC. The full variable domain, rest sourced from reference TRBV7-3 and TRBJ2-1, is GAGVSQTPSNKVTEKGKYVELRCDPISGHTALYWYRQSLGQGPEFLIYFQGTGAADDSGLPNDRFFAVRPEGSVSTLKIQRTERGDSAVYLCASSPLSGGSYNEQFFGPGTRLTVL.

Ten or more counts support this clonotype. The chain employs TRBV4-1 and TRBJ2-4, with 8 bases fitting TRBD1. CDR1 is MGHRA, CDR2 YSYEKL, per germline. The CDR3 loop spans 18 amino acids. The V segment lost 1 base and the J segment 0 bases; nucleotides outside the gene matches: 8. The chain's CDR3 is CASSQGRQGTIAKNIQYF. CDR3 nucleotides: TGCGCCAGCAGCCAAGGACGACAGGGGACAATAGCCAAAAACATTCAGTACTTC.

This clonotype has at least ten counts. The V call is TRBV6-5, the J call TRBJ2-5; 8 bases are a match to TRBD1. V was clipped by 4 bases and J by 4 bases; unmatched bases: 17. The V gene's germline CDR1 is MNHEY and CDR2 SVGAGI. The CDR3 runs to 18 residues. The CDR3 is CASSSSRAGGSSSETQYF. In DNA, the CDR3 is TGTGCCAGCAGTTCCTCGAGGGCAGGGGGCTCTTCATCAGAGACCCAGTACTTC.

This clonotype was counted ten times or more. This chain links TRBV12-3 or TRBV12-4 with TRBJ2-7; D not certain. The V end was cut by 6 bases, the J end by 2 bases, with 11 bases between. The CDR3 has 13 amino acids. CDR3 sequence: CASSPTPAYEQYF. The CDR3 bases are TGTGCCAGCAGCCCAACCCCAGCCTACGAGCAGTACTTC.

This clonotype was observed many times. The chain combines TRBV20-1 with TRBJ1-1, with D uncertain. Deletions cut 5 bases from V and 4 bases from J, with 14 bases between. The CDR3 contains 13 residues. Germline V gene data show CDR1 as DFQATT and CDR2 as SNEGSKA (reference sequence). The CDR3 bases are TGCAGTGCTTGGGCCAGTGGGGTCACTGAAGCTTTCTTT. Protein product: CSAWASGVTEAFF.

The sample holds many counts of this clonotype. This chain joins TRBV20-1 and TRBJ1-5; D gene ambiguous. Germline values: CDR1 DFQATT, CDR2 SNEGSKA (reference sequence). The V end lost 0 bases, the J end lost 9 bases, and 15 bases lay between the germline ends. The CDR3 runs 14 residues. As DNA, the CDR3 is TGCAGTGCTAGAGATAGCCGGCTCGGGAGGCCCCAGCATTTT. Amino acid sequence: CSARDSRLGRPQHF.

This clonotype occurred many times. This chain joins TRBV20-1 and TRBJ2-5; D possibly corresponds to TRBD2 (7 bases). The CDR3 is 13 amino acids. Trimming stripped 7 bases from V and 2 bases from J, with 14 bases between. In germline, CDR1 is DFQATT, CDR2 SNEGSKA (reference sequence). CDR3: CSGGGGPQETQYF. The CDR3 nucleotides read TGCAGTGGGGGCGGGGGCCCACAAGAGACCCAGTACTTC.

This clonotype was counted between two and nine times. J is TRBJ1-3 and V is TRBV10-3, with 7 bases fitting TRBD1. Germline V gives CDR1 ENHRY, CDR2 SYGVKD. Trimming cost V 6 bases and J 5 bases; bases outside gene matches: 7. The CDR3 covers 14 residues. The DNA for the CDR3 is TGTGCCATCAGCGTCGACAGGGCCCGAAACACCATATATTTT. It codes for CAISVDRARNTIYF.

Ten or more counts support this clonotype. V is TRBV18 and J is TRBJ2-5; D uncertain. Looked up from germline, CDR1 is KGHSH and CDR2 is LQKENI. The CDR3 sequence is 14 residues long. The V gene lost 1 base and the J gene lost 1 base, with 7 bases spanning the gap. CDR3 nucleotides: TGTGCCAGCTCACCACGTAACAGCCAAGAGACCCAGTACTTC. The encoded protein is CASSPRNSQETQYF.

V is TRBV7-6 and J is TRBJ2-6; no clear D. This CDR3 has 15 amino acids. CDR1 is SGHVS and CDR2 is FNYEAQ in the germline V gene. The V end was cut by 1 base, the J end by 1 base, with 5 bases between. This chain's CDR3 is CASSLDGSGANVLTF. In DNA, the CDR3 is TGTGCCAGCAGCTTAGACGGGTCTGGGGCCAACGTCCTGACTTTC.

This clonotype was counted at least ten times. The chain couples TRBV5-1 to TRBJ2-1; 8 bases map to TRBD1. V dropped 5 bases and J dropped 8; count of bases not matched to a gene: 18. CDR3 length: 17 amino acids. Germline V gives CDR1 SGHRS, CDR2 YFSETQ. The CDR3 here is CASSPRGPGGVFDEQFF. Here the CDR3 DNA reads TGCGCCAGCAGTCCCCGGGGCCCAGGGGGCGTTTTCGATGAGCAGTTCTTC. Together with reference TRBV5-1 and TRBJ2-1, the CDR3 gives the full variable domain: KAGVTQTPRYLIKTRGQQVTLSCSPISGHRSVSWYQQTPGQGLQFLFEYFSETQRNKGNFPGRFSGRQFSNSRSEMNVSTLELGDSALYLCASSPRGPGGVFDEQFFGPGTRLTVL.

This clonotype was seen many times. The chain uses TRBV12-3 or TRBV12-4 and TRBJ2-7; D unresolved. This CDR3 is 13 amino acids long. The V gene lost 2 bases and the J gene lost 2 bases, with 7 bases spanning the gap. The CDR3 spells CASSLRPTYEQYV. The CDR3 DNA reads TGTGCCAGCAGTTTAAGACCGACCTACGAGCAGTACGTC.

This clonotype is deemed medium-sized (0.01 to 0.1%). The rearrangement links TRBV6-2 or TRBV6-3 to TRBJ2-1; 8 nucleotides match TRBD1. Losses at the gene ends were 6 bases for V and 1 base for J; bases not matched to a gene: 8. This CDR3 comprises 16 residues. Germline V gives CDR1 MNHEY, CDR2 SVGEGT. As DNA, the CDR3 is TGTGCCAGCAGAACCTACAGGGGGGAATCCTACAATGAGCAGTTCTTC. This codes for CASRTYRGESYNEQFF.